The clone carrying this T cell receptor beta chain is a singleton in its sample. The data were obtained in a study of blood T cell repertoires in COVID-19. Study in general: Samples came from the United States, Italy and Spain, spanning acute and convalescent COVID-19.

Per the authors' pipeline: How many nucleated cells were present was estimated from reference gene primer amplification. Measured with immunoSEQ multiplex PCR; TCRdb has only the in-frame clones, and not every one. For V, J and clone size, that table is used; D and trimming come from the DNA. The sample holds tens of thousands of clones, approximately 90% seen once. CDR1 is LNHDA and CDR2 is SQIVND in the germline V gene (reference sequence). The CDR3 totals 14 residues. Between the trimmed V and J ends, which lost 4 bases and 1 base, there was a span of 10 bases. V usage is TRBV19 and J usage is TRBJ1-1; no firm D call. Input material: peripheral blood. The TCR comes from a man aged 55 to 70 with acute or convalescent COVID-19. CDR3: CASSRARENTEAFF. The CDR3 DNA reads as TGTGCCAGTAGTAGGGCCCGGGAGAACACTGAAGCTTTCTTT.